In its sample, the clone carrying this T cell receptor (beta chain) was seen many times. The sample originates from a study of identical twins. TCRdb re-derived calls from the 5' RACE reads in MiXCR, one entry per CDR3 protein. The sample includes approximately 350,000 distinct CDR3 sequences, approximately 13% of them seen just once. The CDR3 totals 13 residues. CDR1 SQVTM and CDR2 ANQGSEA come from the germline V gene. Trimming removed 3 bases at V and 5 bases at J, with 11 bases between. This sample also appeared in a second study, on yellow fever vaccine responses in identical twins.

The sequenced sample was CD8+ T cells sorted from blood. The clonotype comes from a woman in her late teens or twenties in good health. The chain links TRBV29-1 to TRBJ2-1, with a weak D call TRBD2 (6 bases). The CDR3 nucleotides read TGCAGCGTTGACGCGGGGAACGACAATGAGCAGTTCTTC. It is translated as CSVDAGNDNEQFF.